This T cell receptor beta chain comes out of a study of T-cell memory formation after mild COVID-19. Regarding the study as a whole: Clones that contracted from day 15 to 85 were balanced CD4/CD8, while later expanders leaned CD4+. Prior to infection, memory already included some responding clones, suggesting cross-reactive memory joined.

CDR1 and CDR2 from the germline V gene are DFQATT and SNEGSKA (reference sequence). The CDR3 extends over 15 amino acids. V was trimmed by 1 base and J by 0 bases, leaving 13 bases between them. Note on this clonotype: What it binds is unknown.

Using its own MiXCR run on the 5' RACE reads, TCRdb lists one record per CDR3 protein. This table holds 550,000 to 700,000 distinct CDR3 sequences, 17% found once. The clonotype comes from an adult woman who had mild COVID-19 (a few samples of this study predate the infection). Cell type and time point are not known. V gene TRBV20-1 combines with J gene TRBJ2-7; D unclear. What was sequenced was PBMCs or a T cell subset sorted from them (not recorded which). CDR3 sequence reads: CSARVSDGLSYEQYF. CDR3 DNA sequence: TGCAGTGCTAGAGTGTCGGACGGCCTCTCCTACGAGCAGTACTTC.